This TCR beta chain came from a study of T cell repertoires in cytomegalovirus infection. Study in general: Shared public TCR beta signatures pointed to both CMV infection and a matching HLA type. General observations from the study: CMV-specific HLA-C-restricted TCR beta clonotypes dominated the ex vivo response. Cumulative frequency (of public TCR beta family members) identified carriers of CMV plus the relevant HLA.

One entry per CDR3 protein, called by TCRdb with MiXCR from the reads. The sample gives 200,000 to 300,000 distinct CDR3 sequences, roughly 13% of which show up once; around 9% is in the top ten. This CDR3 has 15 residues. Trimming pared 5 bases from V and 3 bases from J, leaving 13 bases between. The germline gives CDR1 SGHVS, CDR2 FQNEAQ. The table lists this clonotype with many counts. Its antigen remains unidentified. Sequencing was done on a sample of PBMCs. This chain connects TRBV7-8 to TRBJ1-4; a possible D gene is TRBD1 (6 bases). This sequence originates from a human donor in good health (CMV status not recorded). Some clones in this sample may be carry-over from other donors' samples. The chain's CDR3 is CASSTGQMANEKLFF. The CDR3 coding sequence is TGTGCCAGCAGCACTGGACAGATGGCTAATGAAAAACTGTTTTTT.